Following are 29 T cell receptor beta chains from one sample sequenced in a study of beta chain features in type 1 diabetes (dated by TCRdb to 2017 to 2018). The library was obtained by the immunoSEQ multiplex PCR assay. All of the isolated RNA was reverse transcribed with the High Capacity cDNA Reverse Transcription Kit, so expressed TCRB transcripts were sequenced. The table was pulled from immuneACCESS by TCRdb, which kept in-frame rearrangements only. Such tables lose some clones; where checked, under half of the loss comes from unresolved V genes, and the rest has no known cause. Here the sample has around 250,000 clones; approximately 15% occur a single time. Approximately 0.02% of the sample belongs to the ten largest clones. Summary of the overall study and its limitations: In all four CD4+ subsets, TCRB CDR3 length was moderately but significantly shorter in type 1 diabetes patients.

For these receptors, no antigen is known. Sequenced input: naive CD4+ T cells from blood. Per the publication, the cell subset or site label means: true naive CD4+ T cells. The receptor source for this set is a man younger than 45 with type 1 diabetes.

The chain couples TRBV29-1 to TRBJ2-3, with TRBD1 matching 9 bases. The V gene's germline CDR1 is SQVTM and CDR2 ANQGSEA. The V gene end was trimmed by 7 bases and the J gene end by 4 bases; junction bases not matched to a gene: 12. CDR3 length: 15 residues. In nucleotides, the CDR3 is TGCAGCGCTAACCCCCGGGACAGGGCATCAGATACGCAGTATTTT. It yields the protein CSANPRDRASDTQYF.

This clone showed up just a few times. The chain couples TRBV18 to TRBJ1-6, with D maybe TRBD1 (5 bases). In germline, CDR1 is KGHSH, CDR2 LQKENI. The length of the CDR3 is 17 residues. The V gene lost 0 bases and the J gene lost 8 bases, with 17 bases spanning the gap. The DNA of the CDR3 is TGTGCCAGCTCACCACCTGTGGGGCGATACGGAGATTCACCCCTCCACTTT. Translating it yields CASSPPVGRYGDSPLHF.

The chain carries TRBV18 and TRBJ1-5, with D perhaps TRBD1 (5 bases). Trimming shortened V by 3 bases and J by 1 base, and 10 bases separated the two germline ends. This CDR3 spans 15 amino acids. CDR1 is KGHSH, CDR2 LQKENI, per germline. This CDR3 reads CASSPGDSSNQPQHF. CDR3 bases: TGTGCCAGCTCACCGGGGGACTCCAGCAATCAGCCCCAGCATTTT.

V usage is TRBV7-2 and J usage is TRBJ2-2, with D possibly matching TRBD2 (5 bases). CDR1 and CDR2 (germline): SGHTA, FQGNSA. CDR3 size: 15 residues. The germline V and J ends were trimmed by 5 bases and 2 bases, with 12 bases remaining between them. CDR3 nucleotide sequence: TGTGCCAGCAGCCCTAGCTTAGCAAACACCGGGGAGCTGTTTTTT. Translated, it gives CASSPSLANTGELFF.

The rearrangement uses TRBV5-1 and TRBJ2-1; no clear D. The CDR3 spans 14 residues. The germline V gene encodes CDR1 SGHRS and CDR2 YFSETQ. V lost 3 bases to trimming and J lost 9 bases, with 16 bases between them. CDR3 bases: TGCGCCAGCAGCTCCGACTGGTCGTCCGGTGAGCAGTTCTTC. Translation: CASSSDWSSGEQFF.

This clone turned up a few times. The chain combines TRBV11-2 with TRBJ2-5, with TRBD1 matching over 9 bases. V was clipped by 5 bases and J by 4 bases; unmatched bases: 8. The CDR3 length is 15 residues. Per germline, CDR1 SGHAT and CDR2 FQNNGV. The CDR3 DNA is TGTGCCAGCAGCCCTAGGGGGACAGGGACAGAGACCCAGTACTTC. Encoded protein: CASSPRGTGTETQYF.

Only a few counts were recorded for this clone. The rearrangement joins TRBV19 to TRBJ2-1, with D possibly being TRBD1 (6 bases). There are 13 residues in the CDR3. CDR1 and CDR2 from the germline V gene are LNHDA and SQIVND (reference sequence). The ends were cut back, 5 bases at V and 8 bases at J, with 13 bases in the middle. Here the CDR3 reads CASSPQGPDEQFF. In nucleotides, the CDR3 is TGTGCCAGTAGTCCCCAGGGGCCCGATGAGCAGTTCTTC.

V and J are TRBV2 and TRBJ2-5; D is unresolved. From germline, CDR1 is SNHLY and CDR2 FYNNEI. The V gene lost 6 bases and the J gene lost 2 bases, with 7 bases spanning the gap. The CDR3 sequence is 12 residues long. CDR3 protein: CASRQNQETQYF. CDR3 nucleotides: TGTGCCAGCAGACAGAATCAAGAGACCCAGTACTTC.

The CDR3 DNA reads TGTGCCTGGGGCCCCCGGGACAGGGTTGGCTACACCTTC. Translating it yields CAWGPRDRVGYTF. This chain uses TRBV30 with TRBJ1-2, with 9 bases matching TRBD1. The CDR3 sequence is 13 residues long. V shed 5 bases and J 7 bases; nucleotides not matched to a gene: 8. CDR1 and CDR2 (germline): GTSNPN, SVGIG (reference sequence).

This clone has only a few counts. This chain uses TRBV30 with TRBJ2-5; 7 bases match TRBD1. Looked up from germline, CDR1 is GTSNPN and CDR2 is SVGIG (reference sequence). The CDR3 has 18 amino acids. Trimming at V came to 3 bases and at J to 2 bases, leaving 18 bases not matched to a gene. The DNA of the CDR3 is TGTGCCTGGAGCCTAGACTCTATCGGGACAGCAGTACAAGAGACCCAGTACTTC. Its protein product is CAWSLDSIGTAVQETQYF.

This chain uses TRBV19 with TRBJ2-7, with 7 bases lining up with TRBD2. Per the germline V gene, CDR1 is LNHDA and CDR2 is SQIVND (reference sequence). J gave up 2 bases and V 1 base, and 5 bases lay outside the gene matches. There are 15 residues in the CDR3. CDR3 DNA: TGTGCCAGTAGTATAGTCGGCGGGGGAGCCTACGAGCAGTACTTC. It specifies CASSIVGGGAYEQYF.

The sample holds a few counts of this clone. The rearrangement links TRBV2 to TRBJ1-1, with TRBD1 matching 9 bases. The CDR3 is made up of 14 amino acids. V lost 7 bases to trimming and J lost 6 bases; unmatched junction nucleotides: 9. CDR1 SNHLY and CDR2 FYNNEI come from the germline V gene. CDR3 bases: TGTGCCAGCAATCTAGACAGGGGGAGTGCTGAAGCTTTCTTT. Amino acids: CASNLDRGSAEAFF.

This chain links TRBV30 with TRBJ1-1; D gene ambiguous. This CDR3 is built from 13 residues. Trimming took off 0 bases at V and 0 bases at J, with 5 bases between the two ends. Looked up from germline, CDR1 is GTSNPN and CDR2 is SVGIG (reference sequence). Here the CDR3 DNA reads TGTGCCTGGAGTGTACCAGTGAACACTGAAGCTTTCTTT. Residues: CAWSVPVNTEAFF.

The sample holds a few counts of this clone. The chain is built from TRBV25-1 and TRBJ2-6, with D unresolved. The V gene lost 3 bases and the J gene lost 1 base, with 13 bases spanning the gap. The germline V gene has CDR1 MGHDK and CDR2 SYGVNS. This CDR3 has 17 residues. In DNA, the CDR3 is TGTGCCAGCAGTGACAGCAAGAGAGGATCTGGGGCCAACGTCCTGACTTTC. Protein: CASSDSKRGSGANVLTF.

The chain carries TRBV11-3 and TRBJ1-1, with 7 positions matching TRBD1. CDR1 and CDR2 (germline): SGHNT, YENEEA. Trimming took 5 bases from V and 0 from J; bases not matched to a gene: 6. The length of the CDR3 is 15 residues. In DNA form, the CDR3 reads TGTGCCAGCAGCCCGTTGGACAGGATGAACACTGAAGCTTTCTTT. Residues: CASSPLDRMNTEAFF.

The chain uses TRBV19 and TRBJ1-4; 9 positions agree with TRBD1. V was clipped by 5 bases and J by 6 bases; unmatched bases: 4. The CDR3 loop spans 14 amino acids. Germline V gives CDR1 LNHDA, CDR2 SQIVND (reference sequence). CDR3 loop: CASSPGQGDEKLFF. In DNA, the CDR3 is TGTGCCAGTAGTCCGGGACAGGGAGATGAAAAACTGTTTTTT.

The chain combines TRBV29-1 with TRBJ2-1; D not certain. From germline, CDR1 is SQVTM and CDR2 ANQGSEA. This CDR3 comprises 14 residues. Deletions cut 7 bases from V and 0 bases from J, with 13 bases between. CDR3 loop: CSAASVFSYNEQFF. The DNA of the CDR3 is TGCAGCGCTGCGAGTGTTTTCTCCTACAATGAGCAGTTCTTC.

The J gene is TRBJ2-1, the V gene TRBV15, with a tentative D call TRBD2 (5 bases). Trimming left V 0 bases short and J 1 base short, with 7 bases between. The CDR3 consists of 15 residues. The germline V gene has CDR1 LNHNV and CDR2 YYDKDF (reference sequence). CDR3 sequence: CATSRDTGSYNEQFF. The CDR3 DNA reads TGTGCCACCAGCAGAGATACGGGGTCCTACAATGAGCAGTTCTTC.

This sequence joins TRBV5-1 and TRBJ1-1, with unresolved D. Between the trimmed V and J ends, which lost 4 bases and 1 base, there was a span of 8 bases. This CDR3 contains 13 residues. Germline CDR1 is SGHRS and CDR2 is YFSETQ. As DNA, the CDR3 is TGCGCCAGCAGCCACCCAGAGAACACTGAAGCTTTCTTT. The encoded protein is CASSHPENTEAFF.

The rearrangement links TRBV6-5 to TRBJ1-4; 7 positions agree with TRBD1. The ends lost 4 bases at V and 3 bases at J; junction bases unmatched: 8. The CDR3 sequence is 16 residues long. Per the germline V gene, CDR1 is MNHEY and CDR2 is SVGAGI. CDR3 region: CASSSLRTGSNEKLFF. For the CDR3, the DNA is TGTGCCAGCAGTTCCCTTCGGACAGGTTCTAATGAAAAACTGTTTTTT.

This chain uses TRBV30 with TRBJ2-2; 7 bases line up with TRBD1. V was clipped by 4 bases and J by 6 bases; unmatched bases: 5. Germline loops: CDR1 GTSNPN, CDR2 SVGIG (reference sequence). There are 13 residues in the CDR3. The CDR3 DNA follows: TGTGCCTGGACAGGGGGTGAGGCCGGGGAGCTGTTTTTT. This codes for CAWTGGEAGELFF.

This clone was seen only a few times. This sequence joins TRBV5-1 and TRBJ1-1, with TRBD1 as a possible D gene (6 bases). Trimming took 5 bases from V and 1 from J, leaving 12 bases between them. CDR1 and CDR2 (germline): SGHRS, YFSETQ. The CDR3 is 14 amino acids. The CDR3 nucleotides read TGCGCCAGCAGTGGACAGACCCAGAACACTGAAGCTTTCTTT. Its protein product is CASSGQTQNTEAFF.

A few counts support this clone. The chain employs TRBV28 and TRBJ1-6, with D perhaps TRBD1 (6 bases). CDR3 size: 14 residues. Per germline, CDR1 MDHEN and CDR2 SYDVKM. The V gene lost 6 bases and the J gene lost 12 bases, with 18 bases spanning the gap. The DNA of the CDR3 is TGTGCCAGCAGGGGTGGGGACACCCCAGTACCCCTCCACTTT. This codes for CASRGGDTPVPLHF.

This clone occurred a few times. The chain links TRBV25-1 to TRBJ2-1, with unresolved D. The CDR3 is made up of 12 amino acids. Germline values: CDR1 MGHDK, CDR2 SYGVNS. Trimming cost V 4 bases and J 5 bases, with 6 bases left between them. The CDR3 DNA reads TGTGCCAGCAGTGGCAGAAACAATGAGCAGTTCTTC. Translation: CASSGRNNEQFF.

The sample holds a few counts of this clone. A read error may account for a junction end that differs from germline. This sample also contains other DNA sequences that code for the same CDR3. The genes are TRBV9 and TRBJ1-2, with unresolved D. CDR3 length: 11 residues. Germline CDR1 is SGDLS and CDR2 is YYNGEE. CDR3 sequence reads: CASSADYGYTF. The CDR3 DNA sequence: TGCGCCAGCAGCGCCGACTATGGCTACACCTTC.

The V and J genes are TRBV11-2 and TRBJ2-1; 8 nucleotides line up with TRBD2. The CDR3 covers 15 residues. Losses at the gene ends were 6 bases for V and 1 base for J; bases not matched to a gene: 5. Germline V CDR1 and CDR2: SGHAT, FQNNGV. The CDR3: CASSKAGGSYNEQFF. For the CDR3, the DNA is TGTGCCAGCAGTAAGGCGGGAGGTTCCTACAATGAGCAGTTCTTC.

This clone was recorded a few times. This chain links TRBV18 with TRBJ2-7; a possible D gene is TRBD1 (6 bases). From germline, CDR1 is KGHSH and CDR2 LQKENI. The V and J ends lost 0 bases and 2 bases respectively, with 14 bases between them. This CDR3 comprises 16 residues. CDR3 amino acids: CASSPPGRGNAYEQYF. In DNA form, the CDR3 reads TGTGCCAGCTCACCACCCGGCAGGGGCAACGCCTACGAGCAGTACTTC.

With respect to this clone: The sample contains more than one DNA sequence encoding this CDR3. This chain connects TRBV18 to TRBJ2-7; D unresolved. Germline CDR1 reads KGHSH; CDR2 reads LQKENI. This CDR3 contains 11 residues. V shed 3 bases and J shed 4 bases, with 4 bases lying between them. CDR3 in DNA: TGTGCCAGCTCACCTGAGTACGAGCAGTACTTC. This sequence encodes CASSPEYEQYF.

The chain couples TRBV27 to TRBJ2-5; 8 bases map to TRBD1. Trimming took 4 bases from V and 5 from J; bases not matched to a gene: 6. CDR3 length: 14 residues. CDR1 MNHEY and CDR2 SMNVEV come from the germline V gene (reference sequence). The DNA for the CDR3 is TGTGCCAGCAGTTCGGGACAGGTACGGGAGACCCAGTACTTC. Encoded protein: CASSSGQVRETQYF.